The rows below give T cell receptor beta chains drawn from one sample of a study of T cell responses to AZD1222 COVID-19 vaccine. The table came from immunoSEQ multiplex PCR; TCRdb's copy has only in-frame clones and leaves some out. The sample contains 150,000 to 200,000 clones, around 90% of which appear only once. The sequencing used peripheral blood, collected 28 days after the second AZD1222 dose. The source is an adult who received the AZD1222 COVID-19 vaccine. Both conserved end residues are part of each CDR3. The order of the fields is clone size, J gene, V gene, D gene, CDR3 DNA, CDR3 protein. A D gene is named only where the DNA matches it firmly. Size is omitted from some rows. Given values are once, few, many or a class for expanded clones.

few	TRBJ1-6	TRBV4-3	-	TGCGCCAGCAGCCAAGACAGCGAAGGATCACCCCTCCACTTT	CASSQDSEGSPLHF
-	TRBJ1-5	TRBV19	-	TGTGCCAGTACCCCCTCCGGCCCTCAGCCCCAGCATTTT	CASTPSGPQPQHF
-	TRBJ1-5	TRBV30	TRBD1	TGTGCCTGGAGTGAAGGACAGGGACATCAGCCCCAGCATTTT	CAWSEGQGHQPQHF
-	TRBJ2-5	TRBV3-1/TRBV3-2	TRBD2	TGTGCCAGCAGCCCCAATCCGGGACTAGCGGAGAGATACCAAGAGACCCAGTACTTC	CASSPNPGLAERYQETQYF
-	TRBJ2-1	TRBV6-5	TRBD1	TGTGCCAGCAGTTCGACAGGGCATGAGCAGTTCTTC	CASSSTGHEQFF
-	TRBJ1-5	TRBV6-5	TRBD1	TGTGCCAGCAGTTACTCGGGACAGGGGGCAGCACCCCAGCATTTT	CASSYSGQGAAPQHF
-	TRBJ2-7	TRBV5-8	-	TGTGCCAGCAGCGTGCGGAGGGGGTACGAGCAGTACTTC	CASSVRRGYEQYF
-	TRBJ1-5	TRBV19	-	TGTGCCAGTAGTTACTCAACGGATCAGCCCCAGCATTTT	CASSYSTDQPQHF
-	TRBJ1-4	TRBV25-1	-	TGTGCCAGCAGAATTTCCGGGTCAACTAATGAAAAACTGTTTTTT	CASRISGSTNEKLFF
once	TRBJ2-7	TRBV19	-	TGTGCCAGTAGTTGGAGCCCCGACGAGCAGTACTTC	CASSWSPDEQYF
-	TRBJ1-2	TRBV6-5	-	TGTGCCAGCAGTTACTATAGGGGTTACGGCTATGGCTACACCTTC	CASSYYRGYGYGYTF
-	TRBJ2-2	TRBV29-1	TRBD2	TGCAGCGCCAGGGAGGGGCCGCACACCGGGGAGCTGTTTTTT	CSAREGPHTGELFF
-	TRBJ1-2	TRBV30	TRBD1	TGTGCCTGGAGTTCAATCGGGACAGGGGGTTCCTATGGCTACACCTTC	CAWSSIGTGGSYGYTF
few	TRBJ1-3	TRBV29-1	-	TGCAGCGTTGAGAGAGGTCCCGGAAACACCATATATTTT	CSVERGPGNTIYF
-	TRBJ2-7	TRBV7-9	-	TGTGCCAGCAGCTTAATCTACGAGCAGTACTTC	CASSLIYEQYF
few	TRBJ2-1	TRBV7-2	-	TGTGCCAGCAGCGAAGTAGCGGCATACAATGAGCAGTTCTTC	CASSEVAAYNEQFF
once	TRBJ1-4	TRBV7-8	-	TGTGCCAGCAGCTTAGGGGTTTGGGGGCCTAATGAAAAACTGTTTTTT	CASSLGVWGPNEKLFF
-	TRBJ1-3	TRBV13	-	TGTGCCAGCAGCTCAGGGACCTCTGGAAACACCATATATTTT	CASSSGTSGNTIYF
-	TRBJ1-2	TRBV29-1	TRBD1	TGCAGCGTTGCAGGGGGCTATGGCTACACCTTC	CSVAGGYGYTF
-	TRBJ2-1	TRBV27	TRBD1	TGTGCCAGCAGTCGGCTGACAGGGATCTCCTTTAATTACAATGAGCAGTTCTTC	CASSRLTGISFNYNEQFF
-	TRBJ1-2	TRBV6-5	-	TGTGCCAGCAGGCAGGACTATGGCTACACCTTC	CASRQDYGYTF
-	TRBJ1-2	TRBV25-1	-	TGTGCCAGCAGTGAATCTGGGCCCGGCGGACATAACTATGGCTACACCTTC	CASSESGPGGHNYGYTF
once	TRBJ1-1	TRBV19	-	TGTGCCAGTAAGGAGTGGGGTGAAGCTTTCTTT	CASKEWGEAFF
once	TRBJ1-5	TRBV9	-	TGTGCCAGCAGCGTGTCACAAGGGAACAATCAGCCCCAGCATTTT	CASSVSQGNNQPQHF
-	TRBJ1-6	TRBV6-5	TRBD1	TGTGCCAGCAGCTTCGGACAGGGAGGTTCACCCCTCCACTTT	CASSFGQGGSPLHF
-	TRBJ2-2	TRBV6-5	TRBD1	TGTGCCAGCAGTCTACGGGACAGGGGAACCGGGGAGCTGTTTTTT	CASSLRDRGTGELFF
-	TRBJ2-3	TRBV5-4	TRBD2	TGTGCCAGCAGGGCAGCGGGGGGAAGCACAGATACGCAGTATTTT	CASRAAGGSTDTQYF
-	TRBJ1-2	TRBV11-2	-	TGTGCCAGCAGCCCCAGCTCTTACTATGGCTACACCTTC	CASSPSSYYGYTF
-	TRBJ2-1	TRBV10-3	TRBD2	TGTGCCATCAAAACTAGCGGGGTTGGGGCGGAGCAGTTCTTC	CAIKTSGVGAEQFF
once	TRBJ1-2	TRBV28	-	TGTGCCAGCGATCTCAGGCAGGGGTCAGGCTACACCTTC	CASDLRQGSGYTF
-	TRBJ1-1	TRBV7-9	TRBD1	TGTGCCAGCAGCGCCTGGGCCGGCGGGACAGCGAACACTGAAGCTTTCTTT	CASSAWAGGTANTEAFF
-	TRBJ2-1	TRBV2	TRBD2	TGTGCCAGCGGGGATCTAGCGGGTAACAATGAGCAGTTCTTC	CASGDLAGNNEQFF
-	TRBJ1-1	TRBV18	-	TGTGCCAGCTCGCCAAATAAGAACACTGAAGCTTTCTTT	CASSPNKNTEAFF
-	TRBJ1-4	TRBV28	-	TGTGCCAGCAGTCTGCCCGGGATAAGGGTGGATGAAAAACTGTTTTTT	CASSLPGIRVDEKLFF
-	TRBJ1-1	TRBV14	-	TGTGCCAGCAGCCCGGGCAGGGCCAACACTGAAGCTTTCTTT	CASSPGRANTEAFF
-	TRBJ1-5	TRBV7-2	-	TGTGCCAGCAGTCCCCCTGGTGCCCGGCCCCAGCATTTT	CASSPPGARPQHF
-	TRBJ1-1	TRBV6-1	-	TGTGCCAGCAGTGGTTCGGCGAGGGGACCAAACAAGAACACTGAAGCTTTCTTT	CASSGSARGPNKNTEAFF
-	TRBJ2-3	TRBV14	-	TGTGCCAGCAGCCAATCGTACAGCACAGATACGCAGTATTTT	CASSQSYSTDTQYF
once	TRBJ2-7	TRBV20-1	-	TGCAGTACAGAGCGGAGGTACGAGCAGTACTTC	CSTERRYEQYF
-	TRBJ1-1	TRBV27	-	TGTGCCAGCAGTTCCCTAGGGGGGAGCACTGAAGCTTTCTTT	CASSSLGGSTEAFF
-	TRBJ1-2	TRBV11-2	-	TGTGCCAGCAGTCCCGGGGGGGGGCCGAACTATGGCTACACCTTC	CASSPGGGPNYGYTF
-	TRBJ1-3	TRBV29-1	TRBD1	TGCAGCGTTGGAGACAGGGCGGGAAACACCATATATTTT	CSVGDRAGNTIYF
-	TRBJ1-2	TRBV29-1	TRBD1	TGCAGCGTTGAAGATCGTCGGCAGGGGGTCGACTATGGCTACACCTTC	CSVEDRRQGVDYGYTF
-	TRBJ1-6	TRBV7-2	-	TGTGCCAGCAGCTTAGAGGTGAATTCACCCCTCCACTTT	CASSLEVNSPLHF
-	TRBJ2-4	TRBV19	-	TGTGCCAGTAGTATGGACGGGAGTTATGCCAAAAACATTCAGTACTTC	CASSMDGSYAKNIQYF
-	TRBJ1-1	TRBV3-1/TRBV3-2	-	TGTGCCAGCAGCCACTTACAGGATGAAGCTTTCTTT	CASSHLQDEAFF
-	TRBJ2-3	TRBV6-6	-	TGTGCCAGCAGCCCCACTTCCATCGGGGGCACAGATACGCAGTATTTT	CASSPTSIGGTDTQYF
-	TRBJ1-6	TRBV27	-	TGTGCCAGCAGTTTATCCGGGGAGGCTAATTCACCCCTCCACTTT	CASSLSGEANSPLHF
-	TRBJ2-1	TRBV7-3	TRBD2	TGTGCCAGCAGCTCCGGGACTAGTGTCTATGAGCAGTTCTTC	CASSSGTSVYEQFF
-	TRBJ2-3	TRBV2	-	TGTGCCAGCAGTGAGTGGGGGGCTAAGGGCACAGATACGCAGTATTTT	CASSEWGAKGTDTQYF
once	TRBJ1-4	TRBV7-2	TRBD1	TGTGCCAGCAGCATTTACAGGGGAGGTGCTAATGAAAAACTGTTTTTT	CASSIYRGGANEKLFF
-	TRBJ1-1	TRBV7-9	-	TGTGCCAGCAGTCCCGGGACTGAAGCTTTCTTT	CASSPGTEAFF
-	TRBJ2-7	TRBV28	-	TGTGCCAGCACCACGGGCCCGGTCCCCTACGAGCAGTACTTC	CASTTGPVPYEQYF
-	TRBJ2-2	TRBV7-9	-	TGTGCCAGCAGCCGAGGAGGGACCGGGGAGCTGTTTTTT	CASSRGGTGELFF
-	TRBJ2-1	TRBV30	TRBD2	TGTGCCTGGAGTAGGCTAGCGGGGTCATACAATGAGCAGTTCTTC	CAWSRLAGSYNEQFF